This T cell receptor beta chain was documented in a study of T-cell reconstitution after alpha-beta-depleted transplantation in children. Broader study findings: Expanded clones from the graft, numbering several hundred, reportedly supplied alpha-beta T cells about two months after transplant. One year post-transplant, T-cell counts and diversity were largely derived from T cells produced anew.

The table lists this clonotype with many counts. The antigen is unknown. CDR3 length: 13 residues. Trimming stripped 8 bases from V and 12 bases from J, with 25 bases between. CDR1 is DFQATT, CDR2 SNEGSKA, per germline (reference sequence). It was with unique molecular identifiers that the TCRbeta library was prepared. In TCRdb, the PCR reads were re-called with MiXCR into one record per CDR3 protein. The sample has some 550,000 distinct CDR3 sequences, under 30% seen once. The sequence was collected from a boy less than two years old who had a stem cell transplant for acute myeloid leukemia, so the T cells may come from the graft donor. Specimen: PBMCs, mostly from graft donor cells, collected 360 days after TCRalphabeta/CD19-depleted stem cell transplant. The chain has TRBV20-1 and TRBJ1-1; D is unclear. CDR3 sequence reads: CSPSDGPLVRTFF. Here the CDR3 DNA reads TGCAGTCCCTCGGACGGACCGTTAGTTAGAACTTTCTTT.